Each of the 31 T cell receptor beta chains below was sequenced from the same sample in a study of T-cell reconstitution after alpha-beta-depleted transplantation in children. Using unique molecular identifiers, the investigators prepared the TCRbeta library. TCRdb passed the PCR reads through MiXCR, listing each CDR3 protein once. The sample lists under 300,000 distinct CDR3 sequences, more than 7.5% occurring once. The material sequenced was PBMCs from the stem cell graft donor, taken from the stem cell graft. The receptors derive from a human donor who donated a stem cell graft to a child with SCID.

This clonotype has at least ten counts. The chain combines TRBV5-1 with TRBJ2-1; the D gene could be TRBD1 or TRBD2 (6 bases each). V was pared by 1 base and J by 7 bases, with 15 bases between. CDR3 length: 15 amino acids. Per germline, CDR1 SGHRS and CDR2 YFSETQ. In nucleotides, the CDR3 is TGCGCCAGCAGCTTGATGGGGGGCAACACGAATGAGCAGTTCTTC. Translation: CASSLMGGNTNEQFF.

This clonotype was observed many times. The genes are TRBV27 and TRBJ1-2; D uncertain. There are 12 residues in the CDR3. Germline V gene sequence: CDR1 MNHEY, CDR2 SMNVEV (reference sequence). Trimming cost V 8 bases and J 8 bases, with 15 bases left between them. The CDR3 region has the DNA TGTGCCAGCTTCCCGCCCCCCGCGGGCTACACCTTC. This sequence encodes CASFPPPAGYTF.

The sample holds many counts of this clonotype. The chain has TRBV6-1 and TRBJ1-1; unclear D gene. The V gene's germline CDR1 is MNHNS and CDR2 SASEGT. The V and J ends lost 6 bases and 6 bases respectively, with 17 bases between them. CDR3 size: 14 residues. The CDR3 DNA follows: TGTGCCAGCAGCCCGAGCGGACTTCCTCCTGAAGCTTTCTTT. Its protein product is CASSPSGLPPEAFF.

The CDR3 sequence: CASSQVSGSLYGYTF. The CDR3 DNA reads TGTGCCAGCAGCCAAGTCTCAGGGTCCCTCTATGGCTACACCTTC. This chain links TRBV3-1 with TRBJ1-2, with a tentative D call TRBD1 (5 bases). This CDR3 is 15 amino acids long. Trimming left V 1 base short and J 4 bases short, with 13 bases between. The V gene's germline CDR1 is LGHDT and CDR2 YNNKEL (reference sequence).

Many counts were recorded for this clonotype. This chain connects TRBV5-1 to TRBJ2-3; 7 positions agree with TRBD2. Germline trimming cut 2 bases from V and 6 bases from J; bases unmatched to any gene: 6. Germline CDR1 reads SGHRS; CDR2 reads YFSETQ. The CDR3 has 14 residues. The CDR3 is CASSLLASHDTQYF. CDR3 DNA: TGCGCCAGCAGCTTACTAGCGTCACATGATACGCAGTATTTT.

The sample holds many counts of this clonotype. The genes are TRBV10-3 and TRBJ2-1; the D is unclear. The CDR3 contains 14 residues. Trimming removed 8 bases from V and 9 bases from J, with 20 bases in between. Germline V CDR1 and CDR2: ENHRY, SYGVKD. The DNA for the CDR3 is TGTGCCATCGGCGGCTTTGGCCCGATCGCTGAGCAGTTCTTC. This encodes CAIGGFGPIAEQFF.

This clonotype came up many times. The chain links TRBV18 to TRBJ2-5; D gene ambiguous. The germline CDR1 and CDR2 sequences are KGHSH and LQKENI. Trimming pared 0 bases from V and 5 bases from J, leaving 10 bases between. This CDR3 spans 14 amino acids. The CDR3 here is CASSPPTSPETQYF. The CDR3 DNA reads as TGTGCCAGCTCACCACCGACCAGCCCTGAGACCCAGTACTTC. Full variable domain (outside the CDR3, taken from reference TRBV18 and TRBJ2-5): NAGVMQNPRHLVRRRGQEARLRCSPMKGHSHVYWYRQLPEEGLKFMVYLQKENIIDESGMPKERFSAEFPKEGPSILRIQQVVRGDSAAYFCASSPPTSPETQYFGPGTRLLVL.

This clonotype was observed many times. J is TRBJ1-1 and V is TRBV20-1; D ambiguous. Germline CDR1 reads DFQATT; CDR2 reads SNEGSKA (reference sequence). V was clipped by 2 bases and J by 5 bases, with 15 bases between them. This CDR3 spans 14 amino acids. CDR3 sequence (DNA): TGCAGTGCTAGAAAGGGCAGCCGTAAAACTGAAGCTTTCTTT. Protein: CSARKGSRKTEAFF.

Ten or more counts support this clonotype. The V gene is TRBV5-4, the J gene TRBJ2-1; 9 positions agree with TRBD2. CDR3 size: 17 residues. Trimming took 3 bases from V and 5 from J; bases not matched to a gene: 12. CDR1 is SGHNT, CDR2 YYREEE, per germline (reference sequence). The CDR3 region has the DNA TGTGCCAGCAGCTCCCATTATGGCGGGGGGGTCAACAATGAGCAGTTCTTC. Translation gives CASSSHYGGGVNNEQFF.

At least ten counts were recorded for this clonotype. The V gene is TRBV9, the J gene TRBJ1-3; the D is unclear. Germline V gene data show CDR1 as SGDLS and CDR2 as YYNGEE. This CDR3 has 16 residues. Trimming stripped 3 bases from V and 0 bases from J, with 13 bases between. The CDR3 coding sequence is TGTGCCAGCAGCGAACGATCATGGACCTCTGGAAACACCATATATTTT. As protein: CASSERSWTSGNTIYF.

The table lists this clonotype with many counts. The CDR3 DNA sequence: TGCGCCAGCAGCCAAGCGCTCGGCACAGATACGCAGTATTTT. Translation: CASSQALGTDTQYF. The V and J genes are TRBV4-1 and TRBJ2-3; D unresolved. Trimming stripped 1 base from V and 1 base from J, with 6 bases between. The CDR3 totals 14 residues. Germline V CDR1 and CDR2: MGHRA, YSYEKL.

In this sample, this clonotype turned up many times. J is TRBJ2-3 and V is TRBV9, with 7 bases lining up with TRBD2. Germline CDR1 reads SGDLS; CDR2 reads YYNGEE. This CDR3 has 17 amino acids. The V gene end was trimmed by 2 bases and the J gene end by 2 bases; junction bases not matched to a gene: 11. Written as DNA, the CDR3 is TGTGCCAGCAGCGTTAAAATTACGGCGGGGGACACAGATACGCAGTATTTT. The encoded protein is CASSVKITAGDTDTQYF. Full variable domain (rest looked up from reference TRBV9 and TRBJ2-3): DSGVTQTPKHLITATGQRVTLRCSPRSGDLSVYWYQQSLDQGLQFLIQYYNGEERAKGNILERFSAQQFPDLHSELNLSSLELGDSALYFCASSVKITAGDTDTQYFGPGTRLTVL.

This clonotype appeared many times. The chain employs TRBV5-1 and TRBJ1-4; tentatively, D is TRBD1 (5 bases). V lost 4 bases to trimming and J lost 8 bases, with 12 bases between them. The CDR3 spans 13 residues. Germline values: CDR1 SGHRS, CDR2 YFSETQ. For the CDR3, the DNA is TGCGCCAGCAGCCTAGGGACCGAGGAAAAACTGTTTTTT. It translates to CASSLGTEEKLFF.

This clonotype was counted many times. The genes are TRBV28 and TRBJ1-5; no firm D call. V was cut by 1 base and J by 5 bases, with 3 bases left in between. CDR1 is MDHEN, CDR2 SYDVKM, per germline. This CDR3 has 12 amino acids. The CDR3 DNA reads as TGTGCCAGCAGTTTATTGGATCAGCCCCAGCATTTT. Translated, it gives CASSLLDQPQHF.

The table lists this clonotype with many counts. The gene calls are TRBV2 and TRBJ1-5; no firm D call. Germline-derived CDR1 and CDR2 are SNHLY and FYNNEI. The length of the CDR3 is 11 residues. Trimming left V 3 bases short and J 7 bases short, with 4 bases between. The CDR3 sequence is CASSDGQPQHF. CDR3 in DNA: TGTGCCAGCAGTGACGGGCAGCCCCAGCATTTT.

On this clonotype itself: A read error may explain this, as a much larger clone is one base away. J is TRBJ2-7 and V is TRBV12-3 or TRBV12-4; TRBD2 aligns across 12 bases. Trimming at V came to 10 bases and at J to 6 bases, leaving 25 bases not matched to a gene. This CDR3 is built from 19 residues. The CDR3 is CAICLAVTTGLAGRSEQYF. CDR3 nucleotide sequence: TGTGCCATCTGTTTAGCAGTTACCACAGGACTAGCGGGGAGGTCCGAGCAGTACTTC.

This clonotype was detected many times. The V and J genes are TRBV5-1 and TRBJ2-2, with D possibly being TRBD1 (6 bases). The CDR3 totals 14 residues. Germline assignment: CDR1 SGHRS and CDR2 YFSETQ. V was shortened by 4 bases and J by 7 bases, with 14 bases between the two germline ends. The CDR3 DNA reads TGCGCCAGCAGCCCACAGGGAGTTCTCGGGGAGCTGTTTTTT. Encoded protein: CASSPQGVLGELFF.

This clonotype was counted only a few times. A much larger clone differs by one base, so this may be a read error. The chain carries TRBV3-1 and TRBJ1-2; 7 bases line up with TRBD1. This CDR3 has 16 amino acids. CDR1 and CDR2 (germline): LGHDT, YNNKEL (reference sequence). The CDR3 loop is CASSQERDSLAYGDTF. The DNA of the CDR3 is TGTGCCAGCAGCCAAGAACGGGACAGCCTGGCCTATGGCGACACCTTC.

This clonotype has ten or more counts. V is TRBV29-1 and J is TRBJ1-2, with D perhaps matching TRBD1 (5 bases). This CDR3 contains 11 residues. Trimming cost V 3 bases and J 6 bases, with 8 bases left between them. Germline V lookup: CDR1 SQVTM, CDR2 ANQGSEA. This CDR3 is CSVERGDGYTF. As DNA, the CDR3 is TGCAGCGTTGAGCGGGGGGATGGCTACACCTTC.

At least ten counts were recorded for this clonotype. The V call is TRBV20-1, the J call TRBJ2-3; D might be TRBD1 or TRBD2, each matching 5 bases. This CDR3 is 13 amino acids long. Trimming removed 8 bases at V and 5 bases at J, with 17 bases between. Germline V gives CDR1 DFQATT, CDR2 SNEGSKA (reference sequence). The CDR3 is CSSVGVSEDTQYF. CDR3 coding DNA: TGCAGTTCAGTGGGGGTCTCGGAAGATACGCAGTATTTT.

The V call is TRBV11-2, the J call TRBJ2-3; D unresolved. Per germline, CDR1 SGHAT and CDR2 FQNNGV. Trimming shortened V by 0 bases and J by 8 bases, and 12 bases separated the two germline ends. This CDR3 contains 14 residues. CDR3 DNA: TGTGCCAGCAGCTTAGACCCCTCGACGGGTACGCAGTATTTT. As protein: CASSLDPSTGTQYF.

The CDR3 region has the DNA TGTGCCAGCAGCCAAGTTGGACAGGGGGCAGGGGAGACCCAGTACTTC. Amino acid sequence: CASSQVGQGAGETQYF. The rearrangement links TRBV4-2 to TRBJ2-5, with TRBD1 matching 11 bases. The V and J ends lost 1 base and 5 bases, in that order; junction bases with no gene match: 6. The CDR3 is 16 amino acids. CDR1 and CDR2 from the germline V gene are LGHNA and YNFKEQ.

This clonotype appeared many times. V gene TRBV5-6 combines with J gene TRBJ1-1; 8 positions agree with TRBD1. Per germline, CDR1 SGHDT and CDR2 YYEEEE. This CDR3 comprises 16 residues. Losses at the gene ends were 4 bases for V and 0 bases for J; bases not matched to a gene: 8. The CDR3 region has the DNA TGTGCCAGCAGCCCAGGGGACAGGCCGATGAACACTGAAGCTTTCTTT. Translated, it gives CASSPGDRPMNTEAFF.

This clonotype was counted at least ten times. This rearrangement joins TRBV20-1 to TRBJ2-3; the D gene is possibly TRBD1 (5 bases). Germline V CDR1 and CDR2: DFQATT, SNEGSKA (reference sequence). The CDR3 length is 16 residues. V gave up 5 bases and J gave up 0 bases, with 18 bases separating them. The CDR3 protein is CSAPERQRSSTDTQYF. DNA of the CDR3: TGCAGTGCTCCCGAACGACAGCGCTCTAGCACAGATACGCAGTATTTT.

This clonotype has ten or more counts. The chain is built from TRBV15 and TRBJ1-2; D gene unclear. Germline-derived CDR1 and CDR2 are LNHNV and YYDKDF (reference sequence). This CDR3 has 14 amino acids. Trimming removed 0 bases from V and 7 bases from J, with 12 bases in between. The CDR3 sequence: CATSRDLSAFGYTF. CDR3 coding DNA: TGTGCCACCAGCAGAGATCTGTCTGCCTTTGGCTACACCTTC.

This rearrangement joins TRBV3-1 to TRBJ2-3; D might be TRBD2 (6 bases). Deletions cut 0 bases from V and 1 base from J, with 11 bases between. The CDR3 is 16 amino acids. Germline V CDR1 and CDR2: LGHDT, YNNKEL (reference sequence). In nucleotides, the CDR3 is TGTGCCAGCAGCCAAGAGGGGGGAAGGCGCACAGATACGCAGTATTTT. Protein sequence: CASSQEGGRRTDTQYF.

This clonotype occurred a few times. The chain uses TRBV24-1 and TRBJ2-1; 9 positions match TRBD1. J was trimmed by 7 bases and V by 5 bases; bases with no gene match: 11. Germline CDR1 is KGHDR and CDR2 is SFDVKD. The CDR3 sequence is 16 residues long. CDR3 coding DNA: TGTGCCACCAGTGGGGGCCCCGGGACAGGGAAGAATGAGCAGTTCTTC. Protein sequence: CATSGGPGTGKNEQFF.

The table lists this clonotype with many counts. This chain links TRBV5-1 with TRBJ2-3; D is perhaps TRBD2 (6 bases). The CDR3 runs 14 residues. Germline V lookup: CDR1 SGHRS, CDR2 YFSETQ. V lost 9 bases to trimming and J lost 3 bases, with 17 bases between them. Written as DNA, the CDR3 is TGCGCCACCGGGACTGGCTCATCTACAGATACGCAGTATTTT. Encoded protein: CATGTGSSTDTQYF.

This clonotype was seen many times. V gene TRBV7-2 combines with J gene TRBJ1-1; weak D call: TRBD1 (5 bases). The germline V gene encodes CDR1 SGHTA and CDR2 FQGNSA. The CDR3 contains 16 residues. V lost 0 bases and J lost 4, with 15 bases in between. This CDR3 reads CASSLAGGGGFTEAFF. As DNA, the CDR3 is TGTGCCAGCAGCTTAGCCGGCGGCGGGGGGTTCACTGAAGCTTTCTTT. Variable domain in full (rest from reference TRBV7-2 and TRBJ1-1): GAGVSQSPSNKVTEKGKDVELRCDPISGHTALYWYRQSLGQGLEFLIYFQGNSAPDKSGLPSDRFSAERTGGSVSTLTIQRTQQEDSAVYLCASSLAGGGGFTEAFFGQGTRLTVV.

This clonotype was counted at least ten times. The V call is TRBV7-2, the J call TRBJ2-3; tentatively, D is TRBD2 (6 bases). CDR1 and CDR2 from the germline V gene are SGHTA and FQGNSA. There are 13 residues in the CDR3. V dropped 2 bases and J dropped 5 bases, with 8 bases sitting between them. The CDR3 sequence is CASSLRGGDTQYF. The CDR3 nucleotides read TGTGCCAGCAGCTTAAGGGGAGGAGATACGCAGTATTTT.

This clonotype was seen at least ten times. The chain employs TRBV20-1 and TRBJ1-2; tentatively, D is TRBD1 (6 bases). Deletions cut 5 bases from V and 4 bases from J, with 23 bases between. Germline V lookup: CDR1 DFQATT, CDR2 SNEGSKA (reference sequence). The CDR3 covers 16 residues. DNA of the CDR3: TGCAGTGCTCCCCCAAGGGCCCCACAGGGTGGCTATGGCTACACCTTC. It specifies CSAPPRAPQGGYGYTF.